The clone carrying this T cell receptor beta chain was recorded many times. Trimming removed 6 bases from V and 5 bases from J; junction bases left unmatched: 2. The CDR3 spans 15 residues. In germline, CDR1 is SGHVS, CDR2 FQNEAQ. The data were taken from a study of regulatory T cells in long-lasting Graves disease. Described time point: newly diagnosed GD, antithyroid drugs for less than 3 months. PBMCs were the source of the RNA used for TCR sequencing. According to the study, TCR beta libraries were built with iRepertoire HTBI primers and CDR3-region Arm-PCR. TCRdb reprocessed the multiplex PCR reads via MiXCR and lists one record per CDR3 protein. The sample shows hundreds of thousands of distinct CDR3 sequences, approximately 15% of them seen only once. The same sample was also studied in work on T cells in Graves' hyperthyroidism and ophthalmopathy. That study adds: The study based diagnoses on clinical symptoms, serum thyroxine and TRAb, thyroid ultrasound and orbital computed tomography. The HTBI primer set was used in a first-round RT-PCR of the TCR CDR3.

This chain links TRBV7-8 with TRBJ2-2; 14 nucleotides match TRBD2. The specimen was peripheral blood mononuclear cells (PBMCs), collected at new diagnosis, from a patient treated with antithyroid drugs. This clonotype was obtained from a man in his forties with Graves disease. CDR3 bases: TGTGCCAGCAGGGGGACTAGCGGGGGTACCGGGGAGCTGTTTTTT. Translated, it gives CASRGTSGGTGELFF.